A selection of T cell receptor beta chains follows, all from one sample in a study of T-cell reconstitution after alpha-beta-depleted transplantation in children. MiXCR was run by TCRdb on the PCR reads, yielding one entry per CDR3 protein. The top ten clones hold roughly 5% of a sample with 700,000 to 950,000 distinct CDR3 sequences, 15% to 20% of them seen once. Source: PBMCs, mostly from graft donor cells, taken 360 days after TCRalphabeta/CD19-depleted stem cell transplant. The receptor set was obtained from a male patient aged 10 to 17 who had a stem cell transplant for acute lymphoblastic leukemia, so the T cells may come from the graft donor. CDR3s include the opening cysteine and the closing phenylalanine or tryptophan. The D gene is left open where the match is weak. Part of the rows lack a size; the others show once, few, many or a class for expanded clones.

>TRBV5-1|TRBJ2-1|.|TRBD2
CASSFDGRRYNEQFF
TGCGCCAGCAGCTTCGACGGGAGGCGGTACAATGAGCAGTTCTTC
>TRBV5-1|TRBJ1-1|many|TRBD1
CASSLEQGTEAFF
TGCGCCAGCAGCTTGGAACAGGGGACTGAAGCTTTCTTT
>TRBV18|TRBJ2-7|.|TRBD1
CASSAGTAAYEQYF
TGTGCCAGCTCAGCCGGGACAGCAGCTTACGAGCAGTACTTC
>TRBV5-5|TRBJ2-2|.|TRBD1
CASGTSLGTVDGELFF
TGTGCCAGCGGAACCAGCCTAGGGACAGTCGACGGGGAGCTGTTTTTT
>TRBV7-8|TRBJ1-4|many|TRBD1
CASSTPDRDEKLFF
TGTGCCAGCAGCACACCGGACAGGGACGAAAAACTGTTTTTT
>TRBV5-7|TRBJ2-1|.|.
CASSLEWTPKGYNEQFF
TGTGCCAGCAGCTTGGAGTGGACTCCCAAGGGGTACAATGAGCAGTTCTTC
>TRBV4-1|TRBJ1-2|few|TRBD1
CASSQGWTGRAYGYTF
TGCGCCAGCAGCCAGGGCTGGACAGGGCGCGCCTATGGCTACACCTTC
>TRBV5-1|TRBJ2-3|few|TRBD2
CASSPSLEAGGPDTQYF
TGCGCCAGCAGCCCCTCGTTGGAAGCGGGAGGGCCGGATACGCAGTATTTT
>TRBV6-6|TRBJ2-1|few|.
CASISQGAEQFF
TGTGCCAGCATCTCACAAGGGGCGGAGCAGTTCTTC
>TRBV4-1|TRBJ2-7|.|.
CASSQDPRGGEYF
TGCGCCAGCAGCCAAGATCCCCGTGGGGGAGAGTACTTC
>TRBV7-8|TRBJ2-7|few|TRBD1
CASSLDRYYEQYF
TGTGCCAGCAGCTTGGACAGGTACTACGAGCAGTACTTC
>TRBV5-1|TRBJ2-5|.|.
CASSLAGGVIQETQYF
TGCGCCAGCAGCTTGGCAGGGGGGGTCATCCAAGAGACCCAGTACTTC
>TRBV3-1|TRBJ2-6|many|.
CASSQEHLGISGANVLTF
TGTGCCAGCAGCCAAGAGCATCTGGGAATCTCTGGGGCCAACGTCCTGACTTTC
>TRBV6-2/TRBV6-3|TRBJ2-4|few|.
CASSPPGTLAKNIQYF
TGTGCCAGCAGTCCCCCCGGGACGCTAGCCAAAAACATTCAGTACTTC
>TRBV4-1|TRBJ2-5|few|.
CASSQVPSPQETQYF
TGCGCCAGCAGCCAAGTTCCCAGCCCCCAAGAGACCCAGTACTTC
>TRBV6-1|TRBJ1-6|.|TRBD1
CASKGQPSYNSPLHF
TGTGCCAGCAAGGGACAGCCGTCATATAATTCACCCCTCCACTTT
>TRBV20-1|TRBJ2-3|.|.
CSARDANTTDTQYF
TGCAGTGCTAGAGATGCCAACACCACAGATACGCAGTATTTT
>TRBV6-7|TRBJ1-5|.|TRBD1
CASSSTPGQGGNQPQHF
TGTGCCAGCAGTTCGACTCCCGGACAGGGCGGCAATCAGCCCCAGCATTTT
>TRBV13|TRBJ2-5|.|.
CASSLADRRRKETQYF
TGTGCCAGCAGCTTAGCCGACAGGAGAAGGAAGGAGACCCAGTACTTC
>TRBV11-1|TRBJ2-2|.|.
CASSLGHLTGELFF
TGTGCCAGCAGCTTAGGTCACCTCACCGGGGAGCTGTTTTTT
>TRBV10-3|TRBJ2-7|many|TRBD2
CAISESASGRGEQYF
TGTGCCATCAGTGAGTCGGCTAGCGGGAGAGGCGAGCAGTACTTC
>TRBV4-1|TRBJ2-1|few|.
CASSQEPDPSNEQFF
TGCGCCAGCAGCCAAGAGCCAGATCCTTCCAATGAGCAGTTCTTC
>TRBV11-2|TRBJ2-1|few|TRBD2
CASRHLAGGANEQFF
TGTGCCAGCAGACATCTAGCGGGAGGGGCCAATGAGCAGTTCTTC
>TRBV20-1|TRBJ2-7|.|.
CSARDMGGPYEQYF
TGCAGTGCTAGAGATATGGGGGGACCCTACGAGCAGTACTTC
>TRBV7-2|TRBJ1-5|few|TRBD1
CASSRSGQGDQPQHF
TGTGCCAGCAGCCGATCGGGACAGGGGGACCAGCCCCAGCATTTT
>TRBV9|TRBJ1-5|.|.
CASSAEEWQPQHF
TGTGCCAGCAGCGCAGAAGAATGGCAGCCCCAGCATTTT
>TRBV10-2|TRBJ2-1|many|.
CATWRNEQFF
TGCGCCACCTGGCGCAATGAGCAGTTCTTC
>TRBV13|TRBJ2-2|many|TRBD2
CASRSGTSNTGELFF
TGTGCCAGCAGATCCGGGACTAGTAACACCGGGGAGCTGTTTTTT
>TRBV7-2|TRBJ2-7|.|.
CASSLGPTYYEQYF
TGTGCCAGCAGCTTAGGACCTACCTACTACGAGCAGTACTTC
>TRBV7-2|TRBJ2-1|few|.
CASSLLLASYNEQFF
TGTGCCAGCAGCCTCCTCCTGGCCTCCTACAATGAGCAGTTCTTC
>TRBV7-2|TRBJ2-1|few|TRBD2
CASSFPGLAFYNEQFF
TGTGCCAGCAGCTTTCCGGGACTAGCGTTCTACAATGAGCAGTTCTTC
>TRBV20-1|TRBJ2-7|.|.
CSATGGTEPREQYF
TGCAGTGCGACAGGAGGGACAGAGCCACGGGAGCAGTACTTC
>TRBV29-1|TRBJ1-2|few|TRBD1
CSALGDSYYGYTF
TGCAGCGCCCTGGGGGACAGCTATTATGGCTACACCTTC
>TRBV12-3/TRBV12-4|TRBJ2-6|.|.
CASSSRVSGANVLTF
TGTGCCAGCAGTTCGAGGGTCTCTGGGGCCAACGTCCTGACTTTC
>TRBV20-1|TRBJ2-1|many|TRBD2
CSAKTRLAGVFF
TGCAGTGCCAAGACCCGACTAGCGGGAGTTTTCTTC
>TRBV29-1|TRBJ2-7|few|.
CSGAPDYARGSPSRREQYF
TGCAGCGGTGCACCCGACTACGCGCGGGGCTCACCTTCTCGTCGCGAGCAGTACTTC
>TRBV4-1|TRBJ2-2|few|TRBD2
CASSQPRLAGGPRRNTGELFF
TGCGCCAGCAGCCAACCCCGACTAGCGGGAGGGCCGAGAAGGAACACCGGGGAGCTGTTTTTT
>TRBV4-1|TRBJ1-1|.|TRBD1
CASSHVGRGRTEAFF
TGCGCCAGCAGCCACGTCGGCAGGGGGAGGACTGAAGCTTTCTTT
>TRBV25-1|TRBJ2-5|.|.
CASSGGGGQETQYF
TGTGCCAGCAGTGGTGGGGGCGGCCAAGAGACCCAGTACTTC
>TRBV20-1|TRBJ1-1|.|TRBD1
CSANRDRGPEAFF
TGCAGTGCTAACCGGGACAGGGGGCCTGAAGCTTTCTTT
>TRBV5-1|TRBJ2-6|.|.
CASSSRGDSGANVLTF
TGCGCCAGCAGCTCTCGCGGGGATTCTGGGGCCAACGTCCTGACTTTC